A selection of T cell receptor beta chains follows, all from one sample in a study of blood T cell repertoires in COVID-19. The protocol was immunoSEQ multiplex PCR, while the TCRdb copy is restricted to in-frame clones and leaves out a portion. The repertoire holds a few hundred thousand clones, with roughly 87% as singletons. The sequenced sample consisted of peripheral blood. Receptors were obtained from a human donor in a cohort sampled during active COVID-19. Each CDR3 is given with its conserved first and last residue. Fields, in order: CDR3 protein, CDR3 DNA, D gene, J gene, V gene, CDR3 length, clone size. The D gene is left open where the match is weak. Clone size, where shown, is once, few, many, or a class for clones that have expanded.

CASSLGVGRGYEQYF,TGCGCCAGCAGCTTGGGGGTCGGCAGAGGATACGAGCAGTACTTC,.,TRBJ2-7,TRBV5-1,15,.
CASSFSPGDRGNYGYTF,TGTGCCAGCAGCTTCAGTCCCGGGGACAGGGGTAACTATGGCTACACCTTC,TRBD1,TRBJ1-2,TRBV28,17,.
CASSWTGGHEQYF,TGTGCCAGCAGCTGGACAGGGGGCCACGAGCAGTACTTC,TRBD1,TRBJ2-7,TRBV5-6,13,.
CASSPEGAEGNYGYTF,TGTGCCAGCAGCCCCGAGGGGGCGGAGGGTAACTATGGCTACACCTTC,TRBD1,TRBJ1-2,TRBV5-6,16,few
CATSDSRLESYEQYF,TGTGCCACCAGTGATTCCCGACTAGAATCCTACGAGCAGTACTTC,.,TRBJ2-7,TRBV24-1,15,.
CAWSSDAGGEQFF,TGTGCCTGGAGTTCCGACGCGGGAGGTGAGCAGTTCTTC,TRBD2,TRBJ2-1,TRBV30,13,.
CASSWDRIEAFF,TGTGCCAGCAGTTGGGACAGAATCGAAGCTTTCTTT,TRBD1,TRBJ1-1,TRBV12-3/TRBV12-4,12,.
CASSLEGAGANVLTF,TGTGCCAGCAGCTTAGAAGGGGCGGGGGCCAACGTCCTGACTTTC,.,TRBJ2-6,TRBV7-2,15,.
CASSYSAVHGYTF,TGTGCCAGCAGTTACTCTGCAGTCCATGGCTACACCTTC,.,TRBJ1-2,TRBV6-2/TRBV6-3,13,.
CASSLTNSYEQYF,TGTGCCAGCAGTTTAACTAACTCCTACGAGCAGTACTTC,.,TRBJ2-7,TRBV28,13,.
CASSRGPQQPQHF,TGTGCCAGCAGCAGGGGGCCTCAGCAGCCCCAGCATTTT,TRBD1,TRBJ1-5,TRBV6-5,13,.
CATDRTGWVVNTEAFF,TGTGCCACCGACCGGACAGGGTGGGTCGTGAACACTGAAGCTTTCTTT,TRBD1,TRBJ1-1,TRBV24-1,16,.
CASSLPSGTYEQYF,TGTGCCAGCAGCTTGCCTAGCGGCACCTACGAGCAGTACTTC,TRBD2,TRBJ2-7,TRBV7-2,14,.
CASSLRHAGNEQYF,TGTGCCAGCAGCTTAAGGCACGCAGGGAACGAGCAGTACTTC,.,TRBJ2-7,TRBV7-2,14,.
CASSALLSEQYF,TGTGCCAGCAGCGCTCTGTTGAGCGAGCAGTACTTC,.,TRBJ2-7,TRBV7-2,12,.
CASSVAGYAGELFF,TGTGCCAGCAGCGTAGCGGGGTACGCCGGGGAGCTGTTTTTT,.,TRBJ2-2,TRBV9,14,.
CASSGTGLATDTQYF,TGTGCCAGCAGCGGAACGGGACTAGCAACAGATACGCAGTATTTT,TRBD2,TRBJ2-3,TRBV9,15,.
CASSFGTGTYEQYF,TGTGCCAGCAGCTTCGGGACAGGGACCTACGAGCAGTACTTC,TRBD1,TRBJ2-7,TRBV11-2,14,.
CASSQLGGQIQETQYF,TGTGCCAGCAGCCAACTCGGCGGACAGATCCAAGAGACCCAGTACTTC,.,TRBJ2-5,TRBV7-9,16,.
CASSVGGGPTDTQYF,TGTGCCAGCAGCGTAGGCGGGGGGCCCACAGATACGCAGTATTTT,TRBD2,TRBJ2-3,TRBV9,15,.
CASSRGGLVYEQYF,TGTGCCAGCAGCCGGGGGGGCCTCGTTTACGAGCAGTACTTC,TRBD2,TRBJ2-7,TRBV7-2,14,.
CASLTPLSYEQYF,TGTGCCAGTCTGACTCCACTGTCCTACGAGCAGTACTTC,.,TRBJ2-7,TRBV6-5,13,few
CASSRQDPKYGYTF,TGCGCCAGCAGCCGACAGGACCCAAAGTATGGCTACACCTTC,.,TRBJ1-2,TRBV4-3,14,.
CASSYSPGGPPLAKNIQYF,TGTGCCAGCAGTTATTCACCGGGGGGGCCGCCCCTAGCCAAAAACATTCAGTACTTC,TRBD2,TRBJ2-4,TRBV6-2/TRBV6-3,19,.
CASSFTGSVNTEAFF,TGCGCCAGCAGCTTCACAGGGTCGGTGAACACTGAAGCTTTCTTT,.,TRBJ1-1,TRBV5-1,15,.
CASSQGPGGHNEQFF,TGCGCCAGCAGCCAAGGCCCGGGAGGGCACAATGAGCAGTTCTTC,TRBD2,TRBJ2-1,TRBV4-3,15,once
CASSKGLAGDPTGELFF,TGCGCCAGCAGCAAAGGGCTAGCGGGAGACCCCACCGGGGAGCTGTTTTTT,TRBD2,TRBJ2-2,TRBV4-1,17,.
CASSSGRGGAYEQYF,TGTGCCAGCAGCTCCGGCCGGGGAGGGGCGTACGAGCAGTACTTC,TRBD2,TRBJ2-7,TRBV7-9,15,.
CASSKQVSGANVLTF,TGTGCCAGCAGTAAACAGGTCTCTGGGGCCAACGTCCTGACTTTC,.,TRBJ2-6,TRBV27,15,.
CASSLGGSNQPQHF,TGTGCCAGCAGTTTAGGAGGGAGCAATCAGCCCCAGCATTTT,.,TRBJ1-5,TRBV27,14,once
CASSLRQGWAYEQYF,TGCGCCAGCAGCTTAAGACAGGGATGGGCCTACGAGCAGTACTTC,TRBD1,TRBJ2-7,TRBV4-3,15,.
CASELQGSSYEQYF,TGTGCCAGCGAATTACAGGGGAGCTCCTACGAGCAGTACTTC,TRBD1,TRBJ2-7,TRBV7-9,14,.
CSATFYEQYF,TGCAGTGCTACCTTCTACGAGCAGTACTTC,.,TRBJ2-7,TRBV20-1,10,.
CATSDGGRHEQFF,TGTGCCACCAGTGATGGCGGGAGGCATGAGCAGTTCTTC,TRBD2,TRBJ2-1,TRBV24-1,13,.
CATSGGSYNEQFF,TGTGCCACCAGCGGCGGCTCCTACAATGAGCAGTTCTTC,.,TRBJ2-1,TRBV15,13,.
CASSQGGFGRLAKNIQYF,TGTGCCAGCAGCCAAGGAGGGTTCGGCAGGCTAGCCAAAAACATTCAGTACTTC,.,TRBJ2-4,TRBV4-2,18,.
CASSPSGRWTEAFF,TGTGCCAGCTCACCCTCCGGGAGGTGGACTGAAGCTTTCTTT,.,TRBJ1-1,TRBV18,14,.
CASSPASLNEQYF,TGTGCCAGCAGCCCTGCCAGTCTCAACGAGCAGTACTTC,.,TRBJ2-7,TRBV11-3,13,.